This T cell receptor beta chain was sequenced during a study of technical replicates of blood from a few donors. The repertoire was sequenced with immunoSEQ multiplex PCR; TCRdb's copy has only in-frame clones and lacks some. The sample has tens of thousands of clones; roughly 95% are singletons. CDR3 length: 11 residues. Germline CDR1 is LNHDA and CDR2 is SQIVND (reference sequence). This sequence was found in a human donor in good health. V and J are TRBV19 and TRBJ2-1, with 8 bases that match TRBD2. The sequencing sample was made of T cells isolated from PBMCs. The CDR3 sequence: CTSGPYNEQFF. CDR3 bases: TGTACTAGCGGCCCCTACAATGAGCAGTTCTTC.